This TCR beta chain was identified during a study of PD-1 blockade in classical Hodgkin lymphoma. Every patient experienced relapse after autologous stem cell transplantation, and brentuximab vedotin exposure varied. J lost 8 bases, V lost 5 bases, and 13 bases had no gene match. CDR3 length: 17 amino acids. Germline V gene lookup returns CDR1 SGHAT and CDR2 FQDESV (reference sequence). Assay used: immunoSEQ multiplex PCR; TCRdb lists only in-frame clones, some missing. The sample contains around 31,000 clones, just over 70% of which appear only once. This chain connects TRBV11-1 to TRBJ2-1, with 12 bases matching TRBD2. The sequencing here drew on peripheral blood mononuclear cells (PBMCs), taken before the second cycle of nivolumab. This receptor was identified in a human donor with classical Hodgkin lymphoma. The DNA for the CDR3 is TGTGCCAGCAGCCTGTTTACTAGCGGGAGGTTTCGACATGAGCAGTTCTTC. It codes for CASSLFTSGRFRHEQFF. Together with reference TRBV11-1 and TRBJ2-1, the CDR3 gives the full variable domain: EAEVAQSPRYKITEKSQAVAFWCDPISGHATLYWYRQILGQGPELLVQFQDESVVDDSQLPKDRFSAERLKGVDSTLKIQPAELGDSAMYLCASSLFTSGRFRHEQFFGPGTRLTVL.